A selection of T cell receptor beta chains follows, all from one sample in a study of blood T cell repertoires in COVID-19. Clones were sequenced by immunoSEQ multiplex PCR, and TCRdb holds only the in-frame ones, with some missing. The sample yields some 120,000 clones, roughly 80% seen once. Material for sequencing was PBMCs or T cells enriched from blood (not recorded which). Every receptor here comes from a man aged 25-45 years who had recovered from COVID-19. Both conserved end residues are part of each CDR3. A D gene is named only where the DNA matches it firmly. Clone size is given for some rows only: seen once, a few or many times, or a class if the clone is expanded.

clone size,D gene,J gene,V gene,CDR3 DNA,CDR3 protein
NA,TRBD2,TRBJ2-2,TRBV27,TGTGCCAGCAGTTTGGGACTAGGATCTGGGGAGCTGTTTTTT,CASSLGLGSGELFF
NA,NA,TRBJ1-4,TRBV30,TGTGCCTGGAGCTCCTCTTTAAACAGTGAAAAACTGTTTTTT,CAWSSSLNSEKLFF
NA,TRBD1,TRBJ1-2,TRBV6-5,TGTGCCAGCAGAGGGACAGGGGGCTTTAACTATGGCTACACCTTC,CASRGTGGFNYGYTF
few,NA,TRBJ2-5,TRBV12-3/TRBV12-4,TGTGCCAGCAGTTTTCCTAGCTCAGAGACCCAGTACTTC,CASSFPSSETQYF
NA,TRBD1,TRBJ1-1,TRBV7-9,TGTGCCAGCAGCTTGCGAAGGGACAGAGACACTGAAGCTTTCTTT,CASSLRRDRDTEAFF
once,TRBD2,TRBJ2-5,TRBV5-4,TGTGCCAGCAGCTTGGAAGGACTAGCGGGAGGAAAAGAGACCCAGTACTTC,CASSLEGLAGGKETQYF
NA,TRBD1,TRBJ2-1,TRBV2,TGTGCCAGCAGCCCGGACAGGGATTGGCAGTTCTTC,CASSPDRDWQFF
NA,NA,TRBJ2-6,TRBV25-1,TGTGCCAGCAGTGAACCTTCTGGGGCCAACGTCCTGACTTTC,CASSEPSGANVLTF
NA,NA,TRBJ1-5,TRBV9,TGTGCCAGCAGCGTAGACGGGATTAATCAGCCCCAGCATTTT,CASSVDGINQPQHF
NA,NA,TRBJ1-1,TRBV30,TGTGCCTGGAGGGCCCGAACTGAAGCTTTCTTT,CAWRARTEAFF
medium-sized,NA,TRBJ2-3,TRBV19,TGTGCCAGTAGTAATGGAGAGGGCACAGATACGCAGTATTTT,CASSNGEGTDTQYF
NA,TRBD1,TRBJ1-5,TRBV19,TGTGCCAGTAGTCGGATGACCGGGACAGTCAATCAGCCCCAGCATTTT,CASSRMTGTVNQPQHF
NA,TRBD1,TRBJ1-6,TRBV18,TGTGCCAGCTCACAGACAGGGGAAGCCAATTCACCCCTCCACTTT,CASSQTGEANSPLHF
few,TRBD2,TRBJ2-7,TRBV7-3,TGTGCCAGCAGCTTAGACGGGAGGGACGAGCAGTACTTC,CASSLDGRDEQYF
NA,TRBD1,TRBJ2-7,TRBV7-9,TGTGCCAGCAGCTTACCGGACAGGGGGCGCGAGCAGTACTTC,CASSLPDRGREQYF
once,NA,TRBJ2-5,TRBV2,TGTGCCAGCAGTATGAGCGGGCAAGAGACCCAGTACTTC,CASSMSGQETQYF
few,NA,TRBJ2-7,TRBV2,TGTGCCAGCAGTGGGGAGCTACCCTACGAGCAGTACTTC,CASSGELPYEQYF
once,NA,TRBJ1-1,TRBV10-3,TGTGCCATCAGTGAGCCGGGGTTCGATCCAGAAGCTTTCTTT,CAISEPGFDPEAFF
NA,NA,TRBJ1-5,TRBV18,TGTGCCAGCTCACCATCTGGACGGGGTAGCAATCAGCCCCAGCATTTT,CASSPSGRGSNQPQHF
NA,NA,TRBJ2-2,TRBV9,TGTGCCAGCAGCGTCAACTCCCAATACACCGGGGAGCTGTTTTTT,CASSVNSQYTGELFF
NA,TRBD1,TRBJ1-4,TRBV7-9,TGTGCCAGCAGCGTAACAGGGGGCTCGGCTAATGAAAAACTGTTTTTT,CASSVTGGSANEKLFF
NA,NA,TRBJ1-2,TRBV7-9,TGTGCCAGCAGCTTAGCGATTATGCTAGAAGGTCTAGACTATGGCTACACCTTC,CASSLAIMLEGLDYGYTF